This T cell receptor beta chain emerged from a study of cytomegalovirus exposure and HLA in healthy donors. There are 13 residues in the CDR3. Deletions cut 6 bases from V and 0 bases from J, with 8 bases between. Germline V gene data show CDR1 as MNHNS and CDR2 as SASEGT. Note on this clone: Its specificity is unknown.

PCR involved 60 Vbeta and 13 Jbeta primers. Clones were read by immunoSEQ multiplex PCR, and TCRdb kept only the in-frame ones, dropping some. The sample holds about 130,000 clones, around 63% seen once. Overall study findings and caveats: TCR beta sequences reportedly predicted most subjects' HLA-A and HLA-B alleles accurately.

The sample comprised PBMCs. This sequence joins TRBV6-1 and TRBJ1-1, with D unclear. The receptor was isolated from a human donor in good health. This chain's CDR3 is CASRESMNTEAFF. For the CDR3, the DNA is TGTGCCAGCAGGGAGAGCATGAACACTGAAGCTTTCTTT.